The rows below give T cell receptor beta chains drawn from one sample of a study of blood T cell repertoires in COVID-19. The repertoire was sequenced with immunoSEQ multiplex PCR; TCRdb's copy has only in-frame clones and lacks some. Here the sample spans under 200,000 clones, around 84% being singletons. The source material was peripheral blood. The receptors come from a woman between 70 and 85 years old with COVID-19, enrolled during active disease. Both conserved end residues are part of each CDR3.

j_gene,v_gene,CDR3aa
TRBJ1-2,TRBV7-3,CASSAREGASGLYTF
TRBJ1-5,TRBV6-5,CASSLTGTGGYQPQHF
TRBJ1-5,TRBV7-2,CASSLGGQGAGQPQHF
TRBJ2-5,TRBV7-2,CASSSSHTSETQYF
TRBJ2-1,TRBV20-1,CSASFPLAGANEQFF
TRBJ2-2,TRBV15,CATSRGAGTPGELFF
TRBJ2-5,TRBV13,CASSQRTGMETQYF
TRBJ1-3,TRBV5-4,CASSYKGQGNTIYF
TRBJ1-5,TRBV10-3,CAISQTGNSGNQPQHF
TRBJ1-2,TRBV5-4,CASSFGGHASGYTF
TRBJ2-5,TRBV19,CASSIGQGRETQYF
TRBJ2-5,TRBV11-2,CASRAPGTRRIETQYF
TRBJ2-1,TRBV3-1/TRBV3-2,CASSQTASGYEQFF
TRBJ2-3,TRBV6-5,CASSQDRGQDTQYF
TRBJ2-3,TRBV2,CASRLFPGLQGTDTQYF
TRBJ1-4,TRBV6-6,CASSRDRGNEKLFF
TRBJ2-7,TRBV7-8,CASSSGGRAYEQYF
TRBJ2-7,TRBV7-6,CASSPSTSGREQYF
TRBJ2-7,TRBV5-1,CASSSGESYEQYF
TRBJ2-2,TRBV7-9,CASSWEGGKAGELFF
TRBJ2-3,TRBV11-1,CASSLLAGESDTQYF